Following are 20 T cell receptor beta chains from one sample sequenced in a study of technical replicates of blood from a handful of donors. Method: immunoSEQ multiplex PCR; TCRdb's copy keeps in-frame clones and lacks some. The sample contains roughly 87,000 clones, roughly nine tenths of which appear only once. Sequencing input: T cells isolated from PBMCs. All receptors derive from a human donor in good health.

This sequence joins TRBV7-9 and TRBJ1-1, with D tentatively TRBD1 (5 bases). The CDR3 sequence is 14 residues long. CDR1 is SEHNR and CDR2 is FQNEAQ in the germline V gene (reference sequence). V dropped 3 bases and J dropped 2 bases, with 10 bases sitting between them. The CDR3 loop reads CASSFTQDNTEAFF. The DNA for the CDR3 is TGTGCCAGCAGCTTTACACAGGATAACACTGAAGCTTTCTTT.

This clone was seen only a few times. The V gene is TRBV19, the J gene TRBJ1-1; a possible D gene is TRBD1 (5 bases). CDR1 and CDR2 (germline): LNHDA, SQIVND (reference sequence). The CDR3 is made up of 13 amino acids. V lost 3 bases and J lost 4, with 9 bases in between. The CDR3 nucleotides are TGTGCCAGTAGTATTGGGGGGGGCACTGAAGCTTTCTTT. Its protein is CASSIGGGTEAFF.

The CDR3 DNA sequence: TGTGCCAGCAGCTTGTCGAGGGAGGGCAAATTGAGCACAGATACGCAGTATTTT. This encodes CASSLSREGKLSTDTQYF. The chain has TRBV5-6 and TRBJ2-3, with 7 bases aligning to TRBD2. CDR3 length: 18 residues. In germline, CDR1 is SGHDT, CDR2 YYEEEE. The ends lost 1 base at V and 0 bases at J; junction bases unmatched: 11.

In DNA form, the CDR3 reads TGTGCCAGCACTACTGATACGCAGTATTTT. Protein: CASTTDTQYF. This chain connects TRBV7-9 to TRBJ2-3, with D unresolved. V lost 7 bases and J 6 bases, leaving 5 bases between the germline ends. The germline gives CDR1 SEHNR, CDR2 FQNEAQ (reference sequence). The length of the CDR3 is 10 residues.

The DNA for the CDR3 is TGTGCCAGCAGCCCAAGCCCATCCGGGTCTACTAGTTCCTCTGGAAACACCATATATTTT. It encodes CASSPSPSGSTSSSGNTIYF. The chain carries TRBV5-4 and TRBJ1-3; unclear D gene. This CDR3 region has 20 residues. The germline V gene encodes CDR1 SGHNT and CDR2 YYREEE (reference sequence). Trimming took 4 bases from V and 0 from J, leaving 26 bases between them.

V and J are TRBV6-6 and TRBJ1-2; possibly TRBD1 for D (6 bases). Germline V gene sequence: CDR1 MNHNY, CDR2 SVGAGI (reference sequence). CDR3 length: 12 amino acids. With 6 bases removed from V and 2 bases from J, the gap between germline ends came to 7 bases. This chain's CDR3 is CASRQGNYGYTF. CDR3 nucleotides: TGTGCCAGCAGACAGGGAAACTATGGCTACACCTTC.

This chain uses TRBV4-2 with TRBJ2-3; possibly TRBD1 for D (6 bases). This CDR3 is built from 13 residues. Between the trimmed V and J ends, which lost 3 bases and 4 bases, there was a span of 8 bases. Germline V gene sequence: CDR1 LGHNA, CDR2 YNFKEQ. CDR3 DNA: TGTGCCAGCAGCCAGGGACAACCAGATACGCAGTATTTT. This encodes CASSQGQPDTQYF.

J is TRBJ2-7 and V is TRBV6-6; TRBD2 matches at 7 bases. This CDR3 has 16 residues. Germline assignment: CDR1 MNHNY and CDR2 SVGAGI (reference sequence). J was trimmed by 2 bases and V by 0 bases; bases with no gene match: 7. As DNA, the CDR3 is TGTGCCAGCAGTTACTCGAGCGGGGTGGAGGCCTACGAGCAGTACTTC. Protein: CASSYSSGVEAYEQYF.

Only a few counts were recorded for this clone. The rearrangement uses TRBV5-1 and TRBJ2-3; possibly TRBD2 for D (6 bases). With 6 bases removed from V and 2 bases from J, the gap between germline ends came to 19 bases. In germline, CDR1 is SGHRS, CDR2 YFSETQ. The length of the CDR3 is 16 residues. The DNA of the CDR3 is TGCGCCAGCATTTCAGGGAGCAGGACTATCACAGATACGCAGTATTTT. As protein: CASISGSRTITDTQYF.

This rearrangement joins TRBV7-9 to TRBJ1-3, with a weak D call TRBD1 (5 bases). Trimming stripped 0 bases from V and 2 bases from J, with 8 bases between. CDR1 and CDR2 (germline): SEHNR, FQNEAQ (reference sequence). This CDR3 contains 15 residues. In DNA form, the CDR3 reads TGTGCCAGCAGCTTAGCGCCCAGGGCTGGAAACACCATATATTTT. It codes for CASSLAPRAGNTIYF.

The chain joins TRBV27 to TRBJ2-5; weak D call: TRBD2 (6 bases). Trimming stripped 11 bases from V and 0 bases from J, with 10 bases between. The V gene's germline CDR1 is MNHEY and CDR2 SMNVEV (reference sequence). The CDR3 spans 12 residues. The CDR3 loop is CASGVHQETQYF. As DNA, the CDR3 is TGTGCCTCGGGAGTCCACCAAGAGACCCAGTACTTC.

The chain links TRBV15 to TRBJ2-3; 16 positions agree with TRBD2. V trimming: 4 bases; J trimming: 0 bases; junction bases outside the gene matches: 7. From germline, CDR1 is LNHNV and CDR2 YYDKDF (reference sequence). The CDR3 is 19 residues long. In DNA form, the CDR3 reads TGTGCCACCAGCATGGGGGGACTAGCGGGAGGGGCTAGCACAGATACGCAGTATTTT. Translated: CATSMGGLAGGASTDTQYF.

In DNA, the CDR3 is TGTGCCAGCAGCGTAGACTCGGGGACTGAAGCTTTCTTT. Protein sequence: CASSVDSGTEAFF. The chain combines TRBV9 with TRBJ1-1; D remains unclear. CDR3 length equals 13 residues. Per the germline V gene, CDR1 is SGDLS and CDR2 is YYNGEE. V was trimmed by 0 bases and J by 5 bases, leaving 8 bases between them.

The chain employs TRBV10-3 and TRBJ1-1, with a weak D call TRBD1 (5 bases). Per germline, CDR1 ENHRY and CDR2 SYGVKD. V lost 6 bases to trimming and J lost 11 bases, with 16 bases between them. The CDR3 contains 12 residues. This CDR3 reads CAISPTQGEAFF. The CDR3 nucleotides are TGTGCCATCAGCCCAACCCAGGGTGAGGCTTTCTTT.

V gene TRBV5-1 combines with J gene TRBJ2-7; 13 nucleotides line up with TRBD2. Germline trimming cut 0 bases from V and 3 bases from J; bases unmatched to any gene: 18. The CDR3 spans 21 residues. From germline, CDR1 is SGHRS and CDR2 YFSETQ. The CDR3 sequence: CASSLAPAGPGLAGPFYEQYF. In DNA, the CDR3 is TGCGCCAGCAGCTTGGCCCCGGCCGGACCGGGACTAGCGGGACCATTCTACGAGCAGTACTTC. The whole variable domain, filled in from reference TRBV5-1 and TRBJ2-7, reads KAGVTQTPRYLIKTRGQQVTLSCSPISGHRSVSWYQQTPGQGLQFLFEYFSETQRNKGNFPGRFSGRQFSNSRSEMNVSTLELGDSALYLCASSLAPAGPGLAGPFYEQYFGPGTRLTVT.

The chain is built from TRBV28 and TRBJ2-7, with 9 positions matching TRBD1. This CDR3 is 14 amino acids long. V was pared by 7 bases and J by 4 bases, with 8 bases of the junction left unmatched. Germline CDR1 is MDHEN and CDR2 is SYDVKM. DNA for the CDR3: TGTGCCAGCAACCGGGACAGGGAAGTGTACGAGCAGTACTTC. This codes for CASNRDREVYEQYF.

The rearrangement links TRBV9 to TRBJ2-7; 9 bases line up with TRBD1. The CDR3 covers 15 residues. CDR1 and CDR2 from the germline V gene are SGDLS and YYNGEE. V shed 4 bases, J shed 5 bases, and the junction held 10 bases outside the gene matches. In DNA, the CDR3 is TGTGCCAGCAGCATCGGGACAGGGTATGAAAACGAGCAGTACTTC. This encodes CASSIGTGYENEQYF.

The chain combines TRBV5-1 with TRBJ1-5, with D perhaps matching TRBD1 (5 bases). Trimming shortened V by 2 bases and J by 11 bases, and 14 bases separated the two germline ends. Per the germline V gene, CDR1 is SGHRS and CDR2 is YFSETQ. The CDR3 extends over 13 amino acids. CDR3 sequence (DNA): TGCGCCAGCAGCTTAGGAGGGGAAGGGACCCAGCATTTT. This gives the protein CASSLGGEGTQHF.

V and J are TRBV19 and TRBJ2-3; D remains unclear. The CDR3 totals 13 residues. The germline CDR1 and CDR2 sequences are LNHDA and SQIVND (reference sequence). Trimming took off 4 bases at V and 0 bases at J, with 5 bases between the two ends. The CDR3, as DNA: TGTGCCAGTAGTAGCGATAGCACAGATACGCAGTATTTT. Protein: CASSSDSTDTQYF. The whole variable domain, filled in from reference TRBV19 and TRBJ2-3, reads DGGITQSPKYLFRKEGQNVTLSCEQNLNHDAMYWYRQDPGQGLRLIYYSQIVNDFQKGDIAEGYSVSREKKESFPLTVTSAQKNPTAFYLCASSSDSTDTQYFGPGTRLTVL.

V gene TRBV30 combines with J gene TRBJ2-2; 7 bases align to TRBD2. The CDR3 runs 14 residues. V was pared by 0 bases and J by 6 bases, with 4 bases of the junction left unmatched. Germline V lookup: CDR1 GTSNPN, CDR2 SVGIG (reference sequence). The CDR3 protein is CAWSVGGSPGELFF. As DNA, the CDR3 is TGTGCCTGGAGTGTCGGCGGGAGTCCCGGGGAGCTGTTTTTT.